The entry below gives a single TCR beta chain sequence along with its context. Cells sorted as Tregs were CD4+, CD25+ and CD127-/low. TCRdb independently ran MiXCR on the 5' RACE reads; one entry per CDR3 protein. The sample yields tens of thousands of distinct CDR3 sequences, approximately 22% seen once. V lost 3 bases, J lost 4 bases, and 13 bases lay in between. There are 15 residues in the CDR3. Germline assignment: CDR1 SEHNR and CDR2 FQNEAQ (reference sequence). The genes are TRBV7-9 and TRBJ2-4; D could derive from TRBD1 or TRBD2 (5 bases each). The sequencing input was Tregs sorted from blood. This receptor was obtained from a female donor with breast cancer. CDR3 nucleotides: TGTGCCAGCAGCTTCGGGGCAGATCCTAAAAACATTCAGTACTTC. The encoded protein is CASSFGADPKNIQYF.